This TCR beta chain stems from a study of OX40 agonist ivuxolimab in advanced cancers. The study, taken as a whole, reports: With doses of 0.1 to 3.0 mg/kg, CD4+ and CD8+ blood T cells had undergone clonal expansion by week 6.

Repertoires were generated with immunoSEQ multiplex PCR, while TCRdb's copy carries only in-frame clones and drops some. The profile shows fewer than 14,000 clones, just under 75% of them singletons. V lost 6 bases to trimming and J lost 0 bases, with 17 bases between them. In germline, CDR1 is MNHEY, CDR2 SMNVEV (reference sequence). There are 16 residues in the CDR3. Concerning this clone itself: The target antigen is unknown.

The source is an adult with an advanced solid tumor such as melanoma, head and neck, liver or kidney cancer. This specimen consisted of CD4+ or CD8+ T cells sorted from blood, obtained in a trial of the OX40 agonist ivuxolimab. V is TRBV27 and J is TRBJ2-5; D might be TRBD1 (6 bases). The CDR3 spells CASRGWTVQYQETQYF. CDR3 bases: TGTGCCAGCAGGGGTTGGACAGTCCAATACCAAGAGACCCAGTACTTC.